This T cell receptor (beta chain) stems from a study of Ad26.COV2.S vaccination and SARS-CoV-2 variants. Study context: By the intramuscular route, Ad26.COV2.S was given once, or twice 56 days apart.

Libraries were prepared by immunoSEQ multiplex PCR; TCRdb keeps only in-frame clonotypes and omits some of them. Of some 390,000 clones listed, around 91% are singletons. V gave up 4 bases and J gave up 5 bases; unmatched junction bases: 8. The CDR3 runs 14 residues. CDR1 and CDR2 (germline): SGDLS, YYNGEE. Specified treatment: over 15 received Ad26.COV2.S at low or high dose, single or two shots; roughly 5 received placebo; per-sample allocation not given. After the first vaccine or placebo injection, samples were drawn on day 63. Whoever gave the sample was an adult aged 18-55 years in Boston. An Ad26 vector was used to express Wuhan-strain SARS-CoV-2 spike as the vaccine.

V is TRBV9 and J is TRBJ2-5, with 7 bases identical to TRBD2. The TCR was taken from a person between 18 and 65 years old who received the Ad26.COV2.S COVID-19 vaccine or a placebo. The input for sequencing was peripheral blood, taken in a trial of Ad26.COV2.S vaccine versus placebo. The DNA of the CDR3 is TGTGCCAGCAGCACTCGGACTAGTGGGGAGACCCAGTACTTC. It codes for CASSTRTSGETQYF.